These 16 T cell receptor beta chains were sequenced from one sample in a study of blood T cells in healthy people across ages. Primers used in a second PCR of about 7 to 12 cycles were a sample-barcoded 5' primer and a J-beta primer mix. TCRdb re-called the 5' RACE reads with MiXCR, one entry per CDR3 protein. The sample lists about 840,000 distinct CDR3 sequences, almost 30% seen once, with 9.5% to 13% in the top ten. This sample also belongs to another study, concerning T cells of mothers and their children.

Input material: blood. Every receptor here comes from a woman in her 40s in good health.

The V and J genes are TRBV6-2 or TRBV6-3 and TRBJ1-1; D is undetermined. The CDR3 is 16 amino acids. V was clipped by 6 bases and J by 0 bases, with 17 bases between them. Germline loops: CDR1 MNHEY, CDR2 SVGEGT. CDR3 coding DNA: TGTGCCAGCAGGGCCCCGCTGCCGGGCATGAACACTGAAGCTTTCTTT. Protein sequence: CASRAPLPGMNTEAFF.

A note on this clonotype: A much bigger clone sits one base away, suggesting this may be a read error. The chain carries TRBV3-1 and TRBJ2-5; D is perhaps TRBD2 (6 bases). V lost 5 bases and J 11 bases, leaving 24 bases between the germline ends. The V gene's germline CDR1 is LGHDT and CDR2 YNNKEL (reference sequence). This CDR3 has 15 amino acids. The chain's CDR3 is CASSEAPLASPEQYF. The CDR3 DNA reads as TGTGCCAGCAGCGAAGCCCCACTAGCTTCCCCTGAGCAGTACTTC.

J is TRBJ1-5 and V is TRBV7-2; the D is unclear. CDR3 length: 15 residues. Trimming cost V 3 bases and J 0 bases, with 9 bases left between them. Germline V gives CDR1 SGHTA, CDR2 FQGNSA. DNA for the CDR3: TGTGCCAGCAGCTTCGAGGGTACTAGCAATCAGCCCCAGCATTTT. This gives the protein CASSFEGTSNQPQHF. Full variable domain (rest looked up from reference TRBV7-2 and TRBJ1-5): GAGVSQSPSNKVTEKGKDVELRCDPISGHTALYWYRQSLGQGLEFLIYFQGNSAPDKSGLPSDRFSAERTGGSVSTLTIQRTQQEDSAVYLCASSFEGTSNQPQHFGDGTRLSIL.

This clonotype was seen more than once but under ten times. This chain connects TRBV7-2 to TRBJ2-3, with 9 bases identical to TRBD2. Germline CDR1 and CDR2: SGHTA and FQGNSA. V was pared by 1 base and J by 4 bases, with 3 bases of the junction left unmatched. The CDR3 totals 15 residues. CDR3 sequence: CASSLDRLAADTQYF. As DNA, the CDR3 is TGTGCCAGCAGCTTAGATCGACTAGCGGCAGATACGCAGTATTTT.

The chain couples TRBV7-4 to TRBJ2-3; D is possibly TRBD1 (6 bases). V lost 4 bases to trimming and J lost 0 bases, with 14 bases between them. Germline V CDR1 and CDR2: SGHVT, SQSDAQ. This CDR3 region has 16 residues. CDR3 region: CASSSRQGISTDTQYF. CDR3 nucleotides: TGTGCCAGCAGCTCCAGGCAGGGGATAAGCACAGATACGCAGTATTTT. Combining the CDR3 with reference TRBV7-4 and TRBJ2-3 gives the whole variable domain GAGVSQSPRYKVAKRGRDVALRCDSISGHVTLYWYRQTLGQGSEVLTYSQSDAQRDKSGRPSGRFSAERPERSVSTLKIQRTEQGDSAVYLCASSSRQGISTDTQYFGPGTRLTVL.

This clonotype has only a few counts. The chain carries TRBV20-1 and TRBJ1-6, with D unresolved. Trimming shortened V by 7 bases and J by 3 bases, and 19 bases separated the two germline ends. From germline, CDR1 is DFQATT and CDR2 SNEGSKA (reference sequence). The CDR3 has 16 residues. Written as DNA, the CDR3 is TGCAGTGTTCTACCCCGGCGGGAAGGCTATAATTCACCCCTCCACTTT. Translated, it gives CSVLPRREGYNSPLHF.

This clonotype was counted only a few times. Since a much larger clone is just one base distant, this may be a read error. V and J are TRBV28 and TRBJ2-1; possibly TRBD1 or TRBD2 for D (7 bases each). The CDR3 length is 18 residues. Looked up from germline, CDR1 is MDHEN and CDR2 is SYDVKM. V lost 3 bases, J lost 4 bases, and 22 bases lay in between. CDR3 residues: CASSFPTGRGFVYNEQFF. The CDR3 bases are TGTGCCAGCAGTTTCCCGACAGGGAGGGGGTTCGTGTACAATGAGCAGTTCTTC.

This clonotype was seen a few times. A read error may explain this, as a much larger clone is one base away. The chain couples TRBV7-2 to TRBJ1-2, with 7 nucleotides matching TRBD1. The CDR3 runs to 13 residues. In germline, CDR1 is SGHTA, CDR2 FQGNSA. CDR3 amino acids: CASSPGTAYGCTF. The CDR3 nucleotides are TGTGCCAGCAGCCCCGGGACAGCTTATGGCTGCACCTTC.

This clonotype showed up many times. The chain employs TRBV7-9 and TRBJ1-2; 9 nucleotides agree with TRBD1. The V and J ends lost 3 bases and 8 bases, in that order; junction bases with no gene match: 7. Germline V CDR1 and CDR2: SEHNR, FQNEAQ (reference sequence). The CDR3 runs to 14 residues. CDR3 sequence: CASSFADRGGGYTF. The CDR3 region has the DNA TGTGCCAGCAGCTTCGCAGACAGGGGGGGCGGCTACACCTTC.

This clonotype came up once. The rearrangement links TRBV19 to TRBJ1-2, with D maybe TRBD1 (5 bases). This CDR3 contains 13 residues. CDR1 LNHDA and CDR2 SQIVND come from the germline V gene (reference sequence). The V end lost 2 bases, the J end lost 7 bases, and 11 bases lay between the germline ends. The CDR3, as DNA: TGTGCCAGTAGTATAAGAACAGGTAGTGGCTACACCTTC. Its protein product is CASSIRTGSGYTF.

A note on this clonotype: A much larger clone lies a single base off, so this may be a read error. In nucleotides, the CDR3 is TGTGCCAGCAGCTTGCCCCTGGACACAAGCACAGATACGCAGTATTTT. It encodes CASSLPLDTSTDTQYF. The genes are TRBV7-8 and TRBJ2-3; the D gene is possibly TRBD1 (5 bases). Germline-derived CDR1 and CDR2 are SGHVS and FQNEAQ. This CDR3 spans 16 amino acids. V was cut by 3 bases and J by 0 bases, with 13 bases left in between.

This clonotype was recorded a few times. The rearrangement uses TRBV6-4 and TRBJ2-1, with 8 bases lining up with TRBD2. The CDR3 runs 15 residues. The ends lost 5 bases at V and 4 bases at J; junction bases unmatched: 7. Germline V lookup: CDR1 MRHNA, CDR2 SNTAGT. The CDR3 DNA reads as TGTGCCAGCAGTTTGACTAGCGAGGGTTACAATGAGCAGTTCTTC. It is translated as CASSLTSEGYNEQFF.

At least ten counts were recorded for this clonotype. The chain uses TRBV6-6 and TRBJ2-7; TRBD1 agrees at 7 bases. The CDR3 loop spans 13 amino acids. Trimming removed 5 bases from V and 4 bases from J; junction bases left unmatched: 5. Germline V gene lookup returns CDR1 MNHNY and CDR2 SVGAGI (reference sequence). Written as DNA, the CDR3 is TGTGCCAGCAGTCCCGGGACAGAATACGAGCAGTACTTC. It codes for CASSPGTEYEQYF.

The V gene is TRBV20-1, the J gene TRBJ1-2; 7 bases fit TRBD1. The CDR3 extends over 11 amino acids. Per the germline V gene, CDR1 is DFQATT and CDR2 is SNEGSKA (reference sequence). V was clipped by 3 bases and J by 8 bases; unmatched bases: 3. The CDR3 DNA reads TGCAGTGCTAGCAGGGACAGCGGCTACACCTTC. This codes for CSASRDSGYTF.

Comments on this clonotype: A read error may explain this, as a much larger clone is one base away. The chain uses TRBV24-1 and TRBJ1-5; perhaps TRBD1 as D (5 bases). The CDR3 loop spans 14 amino acids. Germline values: CDR1 KGHDR, CDR2 SFDVKD. This CDR3 reads CATSEGTSNQSQHF. The CDR3, as DNA: TGTGCCACCAGTGAGGGGACTTCTAATCAGTCCCAGCATTTT.

Ten or more counts support this clonotype. CDR3 protein: CASSPSGPIFQYF. CDR3 in DNA: TGTGCCAGCAGCCCCAGTGGTCCTATCTTTCAGTACTTC. V gene TRBV7-2 combines with J gene TRBJ2-7; D unclear. Per the germline V gene, CDR1 is SGHTA and CDR2 is FQGNSA. The V end lost 5 bases, the J end lost 10 bases, and 18 bases lay between the germline ends. CDR3 size: 13 residues.